The entry below describes one T cell receptor beta chain. Its antigen is as yet unknown. The data belong to a study of T cell responses to AZD1222 COVID-19 vaccine. Study findings and constraints: The donor group comprised mostly white British people and more females; the analysis possibly underestimated clonal diversity. Spike as a whole was targeted by vaccine-associated CD4 TCRs, dominant at 160-218 and 743-854. Sampling captured repertoires only after the peak T cell response. Nearly half of spike-specific TCRs reportedly go after variant regions that carry no mutations.

Only in-frame clones appear in the TCRdb table, and some are missing; sequencing was by immunoSEQ multiplex PCR. The sample consists of tens of thousands of clones, 83% of them appearing once. Trimming shortened V by 1 base and J by 4 bases, and 8 bases separated the two germline ends. Germline CDR1 MGHDK, CDR2 SYGVNS. This CDR3 region has 14 residues. The sample consisted of peripheral blood, taken 28 days after the second AZD1222 dose. This TCR came from an adult who received the AZD1222 COVID-19 vaccine. The chain uses TRBV25-1 and TRBJ1-5; D ambiguous. The CDR3 here is CASSELGGNQPQHF. The DNA for the CDR3 is TGTGCCAGCAGTGAATTAGGTGGAAATCAGCCCCAGCATTTT.